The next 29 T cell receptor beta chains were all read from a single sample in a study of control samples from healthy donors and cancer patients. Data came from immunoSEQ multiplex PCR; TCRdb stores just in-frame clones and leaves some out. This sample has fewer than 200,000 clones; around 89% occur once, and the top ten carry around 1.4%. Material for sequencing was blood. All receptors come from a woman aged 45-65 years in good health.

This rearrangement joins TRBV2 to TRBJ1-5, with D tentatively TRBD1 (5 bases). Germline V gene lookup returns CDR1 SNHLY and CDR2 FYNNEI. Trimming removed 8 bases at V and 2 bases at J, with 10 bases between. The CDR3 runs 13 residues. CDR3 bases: TGTGCCAGCTTAGGGACGGGCAATCAGCCCCAGCATTTT. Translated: CASLGTGNQPQHF.

The chain's CDR3 is CAISDWTTNTEAFF. The CDR3 nucleotides are TGTGCCATCAGTGATTGGACTACGAACACTGAAGCTTTCTTT. V is TRBV10-3 and J is TRBJ1-1; D gene uncertain. The CDR3 is made up of 14 amino acids. V shed 3 bases and J shed 1 base, with 9 bases lying between them. Germline CDR1 reads ENHRY; CDR2 reads SYGVKD.

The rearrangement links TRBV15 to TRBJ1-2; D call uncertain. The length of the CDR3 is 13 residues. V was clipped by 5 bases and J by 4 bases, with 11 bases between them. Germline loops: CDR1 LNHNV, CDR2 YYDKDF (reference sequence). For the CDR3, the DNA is TGTGCCACCAGCTCGGACGGCGCCTATGGCTACACCTTC. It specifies CATSSDGAYGYTF.

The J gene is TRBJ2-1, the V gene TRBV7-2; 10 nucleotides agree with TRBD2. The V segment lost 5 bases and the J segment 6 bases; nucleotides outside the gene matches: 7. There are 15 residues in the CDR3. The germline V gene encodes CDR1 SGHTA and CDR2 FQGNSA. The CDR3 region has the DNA TGTGCCAGCAGCGCGGGACTAGCGTTCAGCAATGAGCAGTTCTTC. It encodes CASSAGLAFSNEQFF.

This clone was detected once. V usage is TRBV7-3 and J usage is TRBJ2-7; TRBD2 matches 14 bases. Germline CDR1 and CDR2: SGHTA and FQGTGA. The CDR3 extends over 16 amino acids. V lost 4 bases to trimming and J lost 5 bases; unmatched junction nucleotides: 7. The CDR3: CASSSGLAGGKNEQYF. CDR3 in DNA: TGTGCCAGCAGCTCCGGACTAGCGGGGGGAAAGAACGAGCAGTACTTC.

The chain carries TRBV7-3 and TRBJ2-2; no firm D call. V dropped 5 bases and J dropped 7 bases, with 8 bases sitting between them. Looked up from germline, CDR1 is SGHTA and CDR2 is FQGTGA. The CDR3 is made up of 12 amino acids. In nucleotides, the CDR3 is TGTGCCAGCAGCGAGGATTACGGGGAGCTGTTTTTT. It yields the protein CASSEDYGELFF.

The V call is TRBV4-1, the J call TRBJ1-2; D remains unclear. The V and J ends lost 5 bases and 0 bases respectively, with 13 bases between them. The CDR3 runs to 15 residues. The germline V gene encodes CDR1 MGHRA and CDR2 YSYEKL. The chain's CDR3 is CASSYNPVPNYGYTF. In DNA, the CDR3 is TGCGCCAGCAGCTACAATCCGGTTCCTAACTATGGCTACACCTTC.

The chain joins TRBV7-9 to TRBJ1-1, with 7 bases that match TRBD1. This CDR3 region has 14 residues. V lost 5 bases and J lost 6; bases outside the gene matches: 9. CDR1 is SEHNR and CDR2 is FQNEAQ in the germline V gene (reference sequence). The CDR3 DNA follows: TGTGCCAGCAGCCAATCGACAGGGCAGTCTGAAGCTTTCTTT. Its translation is CASSQSTGQSEAFF.

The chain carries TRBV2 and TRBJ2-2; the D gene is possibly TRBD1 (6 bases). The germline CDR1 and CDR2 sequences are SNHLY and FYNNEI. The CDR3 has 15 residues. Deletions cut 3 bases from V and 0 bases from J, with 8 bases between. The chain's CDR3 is CASSEGHANTGELFF. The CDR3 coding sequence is TGTGCCAGCAGTGAGGGACACGCGAACACCGGGGAGCTGTTTTTT. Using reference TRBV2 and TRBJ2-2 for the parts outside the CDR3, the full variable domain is EPEVTQTPSHQVTQMGQEVILRCVPISNHLYFYWYRQILGQKVEFLVSFYNNEISEKSEIFDDQFSVERPDGSNFTLKIRSTKLEDSAMYFCASSEGHANTGELFFGEGSRLTVL.

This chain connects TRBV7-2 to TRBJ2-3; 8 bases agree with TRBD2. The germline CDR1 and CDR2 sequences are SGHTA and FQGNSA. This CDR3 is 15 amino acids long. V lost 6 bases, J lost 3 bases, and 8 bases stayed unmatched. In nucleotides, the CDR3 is TGTGCCAGCAGGGGAGCGGGAGTGAGGACAGATACGCAGTATTTT. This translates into CASRGAGVRTDTQYF.

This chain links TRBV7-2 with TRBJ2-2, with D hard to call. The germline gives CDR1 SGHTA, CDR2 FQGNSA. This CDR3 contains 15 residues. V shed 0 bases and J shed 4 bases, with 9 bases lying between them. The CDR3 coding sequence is TGTGCCAGCAGCTTAGCGCTTTCGGGCACCGGGGAGCTGTTTTTT. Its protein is CASSLALSGTGELFF.

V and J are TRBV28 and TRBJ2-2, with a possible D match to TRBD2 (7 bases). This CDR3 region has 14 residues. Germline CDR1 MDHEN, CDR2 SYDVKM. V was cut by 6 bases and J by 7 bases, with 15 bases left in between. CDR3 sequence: CASRKRGGDGELFF. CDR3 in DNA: TGTGCCAGCAGGAAAAGGGGGGGGGACGGGGAGCTGTTTTTT.

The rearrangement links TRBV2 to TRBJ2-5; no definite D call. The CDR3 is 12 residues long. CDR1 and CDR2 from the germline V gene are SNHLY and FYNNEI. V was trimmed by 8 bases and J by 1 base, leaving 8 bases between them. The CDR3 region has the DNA TGTGCCAGCCGGGCCCCCCAAGAGACCCAGTACTTC. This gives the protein CASRAPQETQYF.

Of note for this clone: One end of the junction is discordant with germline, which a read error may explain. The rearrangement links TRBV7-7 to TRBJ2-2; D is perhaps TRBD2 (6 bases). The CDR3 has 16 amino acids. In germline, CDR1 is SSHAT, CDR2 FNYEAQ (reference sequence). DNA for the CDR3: TGTGCTAGCAGCTTAGATAAGGGACTCAGAATCGGGGAGCTGTTTTTT. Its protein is CASSLDKGLRIGELFF.

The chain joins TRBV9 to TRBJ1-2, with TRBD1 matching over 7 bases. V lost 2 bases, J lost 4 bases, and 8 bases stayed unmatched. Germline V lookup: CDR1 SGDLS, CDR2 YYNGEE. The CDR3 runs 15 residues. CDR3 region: CASSVDQGGPYGYTF. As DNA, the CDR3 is TGTGCCAGCAGCGTCGATCAGGGGGGGCCCTATGGCTACACCTTC.

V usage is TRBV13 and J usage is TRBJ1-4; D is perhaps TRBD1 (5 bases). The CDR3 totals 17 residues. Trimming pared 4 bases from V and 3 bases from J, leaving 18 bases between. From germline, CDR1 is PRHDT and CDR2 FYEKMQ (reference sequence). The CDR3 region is CASSSQGYSEANEKLFF. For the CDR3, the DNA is TGTGCCAGCAGCTCTCAGGGTTACTCTGAGGCTAATGAAAAACTGTTTTTT.

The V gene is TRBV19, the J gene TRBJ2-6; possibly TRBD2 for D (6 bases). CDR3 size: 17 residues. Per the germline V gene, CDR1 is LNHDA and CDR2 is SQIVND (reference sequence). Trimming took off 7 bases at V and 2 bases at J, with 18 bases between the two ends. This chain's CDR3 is CASKRAGRSAGANVLTF. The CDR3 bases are TGTGCCAGTAAGCGGGCAGGGCGGTCTGCTGGGGCCAACGTCCTGACTTTC.

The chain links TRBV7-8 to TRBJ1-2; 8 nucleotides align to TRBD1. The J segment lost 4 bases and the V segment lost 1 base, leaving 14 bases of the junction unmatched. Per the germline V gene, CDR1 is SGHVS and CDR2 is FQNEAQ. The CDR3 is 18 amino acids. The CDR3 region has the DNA TGTGCCAGCAGCTTAGGCTCACAGGGGGTAAGTCATAGCTATGGCTACACCTTC. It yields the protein CASSLGSQGVSHSYGYTF.

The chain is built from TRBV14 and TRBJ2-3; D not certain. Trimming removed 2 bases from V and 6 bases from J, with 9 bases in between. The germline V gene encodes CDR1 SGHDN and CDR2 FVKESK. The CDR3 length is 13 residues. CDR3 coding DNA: TGTGCCAGCAGCCAAATGGCGGCGGATACGCAGTATTTT. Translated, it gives CASSQMAADTQYF.

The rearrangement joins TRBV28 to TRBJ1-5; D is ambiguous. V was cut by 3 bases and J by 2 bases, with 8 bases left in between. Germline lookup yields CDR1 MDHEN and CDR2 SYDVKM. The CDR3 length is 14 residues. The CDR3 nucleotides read TGTGCCAGCAGTTTTATGGGCCGCAATCAGCCCCAGCATTTT. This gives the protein CASSFMGRNQPQHF.

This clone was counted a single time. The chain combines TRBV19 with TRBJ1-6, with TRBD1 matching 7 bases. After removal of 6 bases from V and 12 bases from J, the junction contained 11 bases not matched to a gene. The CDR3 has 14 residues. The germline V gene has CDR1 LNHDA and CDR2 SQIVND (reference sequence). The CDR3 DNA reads TGTGCCAGTAGGTCTCAAGGGGGCGGCTTACCCCTCCACTTT. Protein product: CASRSQGGGLPLHF. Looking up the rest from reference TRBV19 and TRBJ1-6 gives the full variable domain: DGGITQSPKYLFRKEGQNVTLSCEQNLNHDAMYWYRQDPGQGLRLIYYSQIVNDFQKGDIAEGYSVSREKKESFPLTVTSAQKNPTAFYLCASRSQGGGLPLHFGNGTRLTVT.

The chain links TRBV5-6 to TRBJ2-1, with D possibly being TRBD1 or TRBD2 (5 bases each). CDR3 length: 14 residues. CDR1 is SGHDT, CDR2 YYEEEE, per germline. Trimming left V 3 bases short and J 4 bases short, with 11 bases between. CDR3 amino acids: CASSYGTPYNEQFF. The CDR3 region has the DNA TGTGCCAGCAGCTACGGGACGCCTTACAATGAGCAGTTCTTC.

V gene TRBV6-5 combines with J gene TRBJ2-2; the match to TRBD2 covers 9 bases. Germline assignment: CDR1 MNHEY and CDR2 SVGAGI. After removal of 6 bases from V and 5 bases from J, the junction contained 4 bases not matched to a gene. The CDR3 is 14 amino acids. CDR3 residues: CASRPLAGTGELFF. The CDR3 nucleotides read TGTGCCAGCAGGCCTCTAGCGGGAACCGGGGAGCTGTTTTTT.

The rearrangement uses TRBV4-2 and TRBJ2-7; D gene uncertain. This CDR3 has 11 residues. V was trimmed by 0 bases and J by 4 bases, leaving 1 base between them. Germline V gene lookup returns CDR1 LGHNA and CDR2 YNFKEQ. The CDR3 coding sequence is TGTGCCAGCAGCCAAGAGTACGAGCAGTACTTC. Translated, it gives CASSQEYEQYF.

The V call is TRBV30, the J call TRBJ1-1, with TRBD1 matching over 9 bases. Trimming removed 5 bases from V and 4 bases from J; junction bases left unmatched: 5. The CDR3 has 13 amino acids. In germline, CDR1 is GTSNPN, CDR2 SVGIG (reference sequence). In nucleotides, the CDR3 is TGTGCCTGGGAGGACAGGGGCGGCACTGAAGCTTTCTTT. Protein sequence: CAWEDRGGTEAFF.

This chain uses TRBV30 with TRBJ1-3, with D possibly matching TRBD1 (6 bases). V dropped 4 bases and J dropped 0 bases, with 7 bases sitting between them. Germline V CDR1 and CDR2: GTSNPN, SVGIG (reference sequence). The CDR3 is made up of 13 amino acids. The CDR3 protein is CAWNRDSGNTIYF. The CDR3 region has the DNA TGTGCCTGGAACAGGGACTCTGGAAACACCATATATTTT.

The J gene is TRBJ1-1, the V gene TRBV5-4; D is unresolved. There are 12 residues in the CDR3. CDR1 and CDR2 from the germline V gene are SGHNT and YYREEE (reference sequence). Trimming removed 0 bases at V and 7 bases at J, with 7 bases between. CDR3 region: CASSLGGLEAFF. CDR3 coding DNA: TGTGCCAGCAGCTTGGGGGGTCTTGAAGCTTTCTTT.

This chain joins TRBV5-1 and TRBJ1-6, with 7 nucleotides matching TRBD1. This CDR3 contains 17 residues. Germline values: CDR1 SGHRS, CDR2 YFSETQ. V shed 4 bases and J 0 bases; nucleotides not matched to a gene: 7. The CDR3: CASSMQTGSSYNSPLHF. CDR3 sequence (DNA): TGCGCCAGCAGCATGCAGACAGGGAGCTCCTATAATTCACCCCTCCACTTT.

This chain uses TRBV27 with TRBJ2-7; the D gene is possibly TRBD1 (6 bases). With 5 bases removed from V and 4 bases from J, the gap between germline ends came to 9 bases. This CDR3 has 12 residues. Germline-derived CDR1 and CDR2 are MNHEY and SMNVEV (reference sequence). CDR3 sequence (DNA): TGTGCCAGCAGTCCCCAGGGGTACGAGCAGTACTTC. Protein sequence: CASSPQGYEQYF.